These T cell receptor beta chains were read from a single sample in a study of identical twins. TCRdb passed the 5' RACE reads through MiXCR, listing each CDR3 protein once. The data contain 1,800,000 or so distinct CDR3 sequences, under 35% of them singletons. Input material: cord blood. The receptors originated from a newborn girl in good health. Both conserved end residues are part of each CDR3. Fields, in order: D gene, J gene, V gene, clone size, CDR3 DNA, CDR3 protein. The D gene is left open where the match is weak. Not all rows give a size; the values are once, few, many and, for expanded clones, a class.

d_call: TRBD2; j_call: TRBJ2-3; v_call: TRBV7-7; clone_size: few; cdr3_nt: TGTGCCAGCAGCTCCGGACTAGCAATGGATACGCAGTATTTT; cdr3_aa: CASSSGLAMDTQYF
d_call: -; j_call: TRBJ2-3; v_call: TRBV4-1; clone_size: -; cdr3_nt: TGCGCCAGCGGCCAAGGACAGCGGGACTCAGATACGCAGTATTTT; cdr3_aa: CASGQGQRDSDTQYF
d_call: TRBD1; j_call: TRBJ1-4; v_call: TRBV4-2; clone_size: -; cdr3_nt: TGTGCCAGCAGCCCCTCCGGGACAGGGTTTAATGAAAAACTGTTTTTT; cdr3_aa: CASSPSGTGFNEKLFF
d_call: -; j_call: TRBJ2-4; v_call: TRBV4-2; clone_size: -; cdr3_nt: TGTGCCAGCAGCCAAGATCTGGGACGCCGCCTCATTCAGTACTTC; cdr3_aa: CASSQDLGRRLIQYF
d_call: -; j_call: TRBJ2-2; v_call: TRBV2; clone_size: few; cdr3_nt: TGTGCCAGCAGGGGTAGCCCAAGGACCGGGGAGCTGTTTTTT; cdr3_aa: CASRGSPRTGELFF
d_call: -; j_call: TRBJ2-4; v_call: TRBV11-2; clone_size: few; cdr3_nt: TGTGCCAGCAGCTTAGTAGGGGATGGCCTAGCCAAAAACATTCAGTACTTC; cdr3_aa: CASSLVGDGLAKNIQYF
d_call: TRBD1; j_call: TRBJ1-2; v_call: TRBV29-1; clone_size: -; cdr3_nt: TGCAGCGGAACCGAGGGGGCGGACTATGGCTACACCTTC; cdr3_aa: CSGTEGADYGYTF
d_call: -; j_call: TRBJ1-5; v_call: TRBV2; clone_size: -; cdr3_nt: TGTGCCAGCAGCCCACGGGGCAGGGGACATCAGCCCCAGCATTTT; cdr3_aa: CASSPRGRGHQPQHF
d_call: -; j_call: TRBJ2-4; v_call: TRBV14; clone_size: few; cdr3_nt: TGTGCCAGCAGCCGAAAGTCGGCGGACATTCAGTACTTC; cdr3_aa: CASSRKSADIQYF
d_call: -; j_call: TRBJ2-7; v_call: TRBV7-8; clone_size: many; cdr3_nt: TGTGCCAGCAGCCCTACCCTAAATTCCTACGAGCAGTACTTC; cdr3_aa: CASSPTLNSYEQYF
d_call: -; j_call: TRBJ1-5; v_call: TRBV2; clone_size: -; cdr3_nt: TGTGCCAGCAGGGTCCTGAATCAGCCCCAGCATTTT; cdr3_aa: CASRVLNQPQHF